The rows below give T cell receptor beta chains drawn from one sample of a study of blood T cell repertoires in COVID-19. TCRdb's copy holds only in-frame clones and misses some; the assay was immunoSEQ multiplex PCR. The sample holds 50,000 or so clones, roughly 84% seen once. Material for sequencing was peripheral blood. The receptor set was obtained from a man between 70 and 80 years old with acute or convalescent COVID-19. CDR3s leave out the opening cysteine and the closing phenylalanine or tryptophan. Some rows have no size entry. The others give once, few or many, or a class for an expanded clone.

V	J	size	CDR3
TRBV12-3/TRBV12-4	TRBJ2-7	few	ASSLQGTYEQY
TRBV18	TRBJ1-1	NA	ASSPSLRDTEAF
TRBV5-1	TRBJ1-1	NA	ASSGGQGNAEAF
TRBV12-3/TRBV12-4	TRBJ1-4	NA	ASSLGGYLF
TRBV4-2	TRBJ1-2	NA	ASSQVEGYYGYT
TRBV7-8	TRBJ1-5	NA	ASSLGHRKGGTNQPQH
TRBV15	TRBJ2-7	NA	ATSTEAVLQIPYEQY
TRBV27	TRBJ1-5	NA	ASSLWGGNQPQH
TRBV5-1	TRBJ2-7	NA	ASSLGPIDTYEQY
TRBV6-2/TRBV6-3	TRBJ1-5	few	ASSYGPGGLRPQH
TRBV7-9	TRBJ2-2	NA	ASSLQLAGNTGELF
TRBV18	TRBJ2-2	NA	ASSTEIRTGELF
TRBV29-1	TRBJ1-1	NA	SLDRGTEDEAF
TRBV3-1/TRBV3-2	TRBJ1-3	once	ASSQDRNTIY
TRBV5-6	TRBJ2-7	NA	ASSLTSSYEQY
TRBV2	TRBJ2-2	NA	ASSVQGRAGELF
TRBV7-3	TRBJ2-3	once	ASASGRAVDTQY
TRBV18	TRBJ2-4	NA	ASSPEGAKNIQY
TRBV21-1	TRBJ2-2	NA	ARILAGRGTGELF
TRBV30	TRBJ2-1	NA	ASPRTSAGNEQF
TRBV27	TRBJ2-1	NA	ASSLFFRRTGHRVTVYNEQF
TRBV19	TRBJ1-5	NA	ASSKSGIQPQH
TRBV4-1	TRBJ1-4	NA	ASSPRTDTNEKLF
TRBV7-9	TRBJ2-1	NA	ASSPSGGNPQLNEQF
TRBV6-5	TRBJ1-3	NA	AAGSGGNTIY
TRBV5-6	TRBJ2-3	once	ASSLPGLAGGDTQY
TRBV4-2	TRBJ2-1	NA	ASSQDIGGNEQF